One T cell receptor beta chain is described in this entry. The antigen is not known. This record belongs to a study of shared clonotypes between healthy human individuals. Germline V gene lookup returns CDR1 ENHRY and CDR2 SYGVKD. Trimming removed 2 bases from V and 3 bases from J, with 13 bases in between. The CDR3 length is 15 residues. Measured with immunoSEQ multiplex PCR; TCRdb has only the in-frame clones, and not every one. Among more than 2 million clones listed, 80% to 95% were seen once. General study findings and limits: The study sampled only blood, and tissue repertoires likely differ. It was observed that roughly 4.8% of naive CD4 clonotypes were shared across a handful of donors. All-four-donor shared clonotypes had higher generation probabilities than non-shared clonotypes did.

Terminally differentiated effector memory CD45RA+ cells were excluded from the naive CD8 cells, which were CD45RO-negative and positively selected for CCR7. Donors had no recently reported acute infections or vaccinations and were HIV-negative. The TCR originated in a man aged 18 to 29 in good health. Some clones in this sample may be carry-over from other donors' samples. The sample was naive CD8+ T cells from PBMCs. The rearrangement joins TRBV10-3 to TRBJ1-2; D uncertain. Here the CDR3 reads CAISERHLLHYGYTF. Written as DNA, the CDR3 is TGTGCCATCAGTGAGCGGCACCTCTTACACTATGGCTACACCTTC.